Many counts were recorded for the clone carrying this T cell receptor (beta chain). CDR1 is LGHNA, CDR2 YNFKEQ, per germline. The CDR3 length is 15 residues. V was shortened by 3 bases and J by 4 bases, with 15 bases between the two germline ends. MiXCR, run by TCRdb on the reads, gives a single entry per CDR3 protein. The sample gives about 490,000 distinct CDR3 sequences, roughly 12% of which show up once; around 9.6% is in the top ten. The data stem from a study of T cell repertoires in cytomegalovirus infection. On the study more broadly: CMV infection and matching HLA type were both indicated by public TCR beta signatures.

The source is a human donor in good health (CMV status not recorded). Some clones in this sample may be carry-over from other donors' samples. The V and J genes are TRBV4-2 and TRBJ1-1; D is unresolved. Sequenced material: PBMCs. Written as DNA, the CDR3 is TGTGCCAGCAGCCAGTACTTGGGCCGAGGCACTGAAGCTTTCTTT. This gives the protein CASSQYLGRGTEAFF.